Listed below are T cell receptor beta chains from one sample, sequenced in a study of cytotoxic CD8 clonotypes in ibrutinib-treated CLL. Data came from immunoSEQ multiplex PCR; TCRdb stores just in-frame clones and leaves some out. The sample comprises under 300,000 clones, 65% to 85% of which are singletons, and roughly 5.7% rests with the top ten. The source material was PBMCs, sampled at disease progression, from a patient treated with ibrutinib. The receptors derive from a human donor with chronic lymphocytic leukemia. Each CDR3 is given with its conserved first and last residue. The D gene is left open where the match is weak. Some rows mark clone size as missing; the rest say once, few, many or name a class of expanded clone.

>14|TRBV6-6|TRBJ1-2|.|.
CASRPNRDLYGYTF
TGTGCCAGCAGGCCTAACAGGGATCTCTATGGCTACACCTTC
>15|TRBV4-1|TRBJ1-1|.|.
CASRVIVAMNTEAFF
TGCGCCAGCAGGGTGATTGTGGCGATGAACACTGAAGCTTTCTTT
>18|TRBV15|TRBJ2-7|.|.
CATSRDPPGRGSGYEQYF
TGTGCCACCAGCAGAGATCCCCCTGGGCGGGGATCTGGCTACGAGCAGTACTTC
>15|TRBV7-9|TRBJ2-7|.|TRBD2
CASSSGLAGTYEQYF
TGTGCCAGCAGCTCGGGACTAGCGGGTACCTACGAGCAGTACTTC
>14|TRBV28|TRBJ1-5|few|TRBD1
CASSLTGGNQPQHF
TGTGCCAGCAGTTTGACAGGGGGAAATCAGCCCCAGCATTTT
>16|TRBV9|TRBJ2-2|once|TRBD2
CASSARTSGYTGELFF
TGTGCCAGCAGCGCCAGGACTAGCGGATACACCGGGGAGCTGTTTTTT
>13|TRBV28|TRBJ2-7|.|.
CASSEQGSHEQYF
TGTGCCAGCAGTGAACAGGGATCCCACGAGCAGTACTTC
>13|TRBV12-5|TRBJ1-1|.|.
CASGTDINTEAFF
TGTGCTAGTGGGACAGACATTAACACTGAAGCTTTCTTT
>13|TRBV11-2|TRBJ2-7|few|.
CASSSQAIYEQYF
TGTGCCAGCAGCTCCCAAGCGATCTACGAGCAGTACTTC
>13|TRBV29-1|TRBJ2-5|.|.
CSVREWKGETQYF
TGCAGCGTTCGAGAGTGGAAGGGGGAGACCCAGTACTTC
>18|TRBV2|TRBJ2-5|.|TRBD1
CASSVRRGDRGPQETQYF
TGTGCCAGCAGTGTTCGCCGGGGTGACAGGGGGCCCCAAGAGACCCAGTACTTC
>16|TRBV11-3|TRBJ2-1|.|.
CASSLSFGPSFSEQFF
TGTGCCAGCAGCTTAAGTTTTGGCCCTTCTTTCTCTGAGCAGTTCTTC
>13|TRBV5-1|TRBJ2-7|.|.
CASSLGSSYEQYF
TGCGCCAGCAGCTTGGGCAGCTCCTACGAGCAGTACTTC
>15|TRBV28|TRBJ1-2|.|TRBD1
CASSFRDRGLAGYTF
TGTGCCAGCAGCTTCCGGGACAGGGGGCTTGCTGGCTACACCTTC
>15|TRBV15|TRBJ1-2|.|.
CATSRPDSANYGYTF
TGTGCCACCAGCAGACCTGACAGCGCTAACTATGGCTACACCTTC
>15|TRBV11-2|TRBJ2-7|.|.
CASSLGGYQGYEQYF
TGTGCCAGCAGCTTAGGCGGGTACCAGGGGTACGAGCAGTACTTC
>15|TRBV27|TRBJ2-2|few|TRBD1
CASSPGTANTGELFF
TGTGCCAGCAGTCCCGGGACAGCGAACACCGGGGAGCTGTTTTTT
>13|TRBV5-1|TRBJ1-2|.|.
CASSLAGTHGYTF
TGCGCCAGCAGCTTGGCCGGGACACATGGCTACACCTTC
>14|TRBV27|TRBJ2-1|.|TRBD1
CASSLGQFYNEQFF
TGTGCCAGCAGTTTGGGACAGTTCTACAATGAGCAGTTCTTC
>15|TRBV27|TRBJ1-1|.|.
CASSLTRTLSTEAFF
TGTGCCAGCAGTTTAACCAGGACCCTGAGCACTGAAGCTTTCTTT
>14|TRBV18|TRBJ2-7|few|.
CASSRVGVGGEQYF
TGTGCCAGCTCACGTGTCGGAGTCGGAGGCGAGCAGTACTTC
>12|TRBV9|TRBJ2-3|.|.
CASSVVSDTQYF
TGTGCCAGCAGCGTAGTGTCAGATACGCAGTATTTT
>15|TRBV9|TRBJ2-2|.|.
CASRAAQGNTGELFF
TGTGCCAGCAGAGCAGCACAGGGGAACACCGGGGAGCTGTTTTTT
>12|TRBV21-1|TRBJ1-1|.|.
CASSKESSEAFF
TGTGCCAGCAGCAAAGAGTCCTCTGAAGCTTTCTTT
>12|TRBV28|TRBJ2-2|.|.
CATKGGPGELFF
TGTGCCACCAAAGGGGGGCCCGGGGAGCTGTTTTTT